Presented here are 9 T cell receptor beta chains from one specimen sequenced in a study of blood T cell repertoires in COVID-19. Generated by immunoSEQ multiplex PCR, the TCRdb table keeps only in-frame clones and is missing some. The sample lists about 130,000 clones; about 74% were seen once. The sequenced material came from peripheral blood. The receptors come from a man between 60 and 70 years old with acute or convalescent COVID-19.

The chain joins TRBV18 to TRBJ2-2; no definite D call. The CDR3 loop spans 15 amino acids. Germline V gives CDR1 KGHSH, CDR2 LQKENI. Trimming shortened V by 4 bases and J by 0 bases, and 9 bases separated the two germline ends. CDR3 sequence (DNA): TGTGCCAGCTCACAGGCAGGCCCGAACACCGGGGAGCTGTTTTTT. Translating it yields CASSQAGPNTGELFF. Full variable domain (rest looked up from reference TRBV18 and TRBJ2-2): NAGVMQNPRHLVRRRGQEARLRCSPMKGHSHVYWYRQLPEEGLKFMVYLQKENIIDESGMPKERFSAEFPKEGPSILRIQQVVRGDSAAYFCASSQAGPNTGELFFGEGSRLTVL.

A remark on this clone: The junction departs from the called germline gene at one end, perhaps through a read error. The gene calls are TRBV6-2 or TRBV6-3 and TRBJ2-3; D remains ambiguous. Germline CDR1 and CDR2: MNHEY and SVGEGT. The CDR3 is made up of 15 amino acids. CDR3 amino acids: CANSYSTADTDTQYF. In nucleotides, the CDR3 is TGTGCCAACAGTTACTCGACGGCGGACACAGATACGCAGTATTTT.

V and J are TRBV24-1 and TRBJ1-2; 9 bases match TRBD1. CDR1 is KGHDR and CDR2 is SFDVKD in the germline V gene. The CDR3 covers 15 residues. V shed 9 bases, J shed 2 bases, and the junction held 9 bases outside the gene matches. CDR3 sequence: CATDRGTGTNYGYTF. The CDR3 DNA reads TGTGCCACCGACCGGGGGACAGGGACCAACTATGGCTACACCTTC.

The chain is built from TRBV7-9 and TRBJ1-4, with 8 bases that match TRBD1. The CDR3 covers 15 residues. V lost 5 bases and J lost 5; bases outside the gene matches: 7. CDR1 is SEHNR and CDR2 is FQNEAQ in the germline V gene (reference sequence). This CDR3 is CASSPRGQRNEKLFF. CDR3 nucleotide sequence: TGTGCCAGCAGCCCCAGGGGGCAACGAAATGAAAAACTGTTTTTT.

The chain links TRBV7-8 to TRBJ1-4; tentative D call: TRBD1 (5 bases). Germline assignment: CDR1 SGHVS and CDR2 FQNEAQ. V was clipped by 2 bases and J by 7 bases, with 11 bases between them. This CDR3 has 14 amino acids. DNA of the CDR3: TGTGCCAGCAGCTTATCTTTTCAGGGTGAAAAACTGTTTTTT. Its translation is CASSLSFQGEKLFF.

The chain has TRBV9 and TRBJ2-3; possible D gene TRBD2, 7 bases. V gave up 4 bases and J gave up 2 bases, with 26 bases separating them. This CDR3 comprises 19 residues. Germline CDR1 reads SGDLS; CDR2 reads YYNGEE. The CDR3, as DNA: TGTGCCAGCAGCCCCCGTATAGGCGGGGGCCCTCCACTCACAGATACGCAGTATTTT. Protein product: CASSPRIGGGPPLTDTQYF.

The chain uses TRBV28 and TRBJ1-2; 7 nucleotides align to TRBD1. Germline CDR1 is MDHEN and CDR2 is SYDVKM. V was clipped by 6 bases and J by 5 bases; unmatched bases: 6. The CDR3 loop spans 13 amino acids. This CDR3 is CASRVGGKYGYTF. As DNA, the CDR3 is TGTGCCAGCAGGGTAGGGGGCAAGTATGGCTACACCTTC.

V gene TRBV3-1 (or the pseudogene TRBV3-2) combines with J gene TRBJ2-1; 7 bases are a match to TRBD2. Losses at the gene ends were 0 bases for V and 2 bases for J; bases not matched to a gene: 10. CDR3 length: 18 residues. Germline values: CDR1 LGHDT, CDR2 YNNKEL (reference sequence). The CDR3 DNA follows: TGTGCCAGCAGCCAAGAGGCTCCTGGTCTAGCGGCCTACAATGAGCAGTTCTTC. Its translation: CASSQEAPGLAAYNEQFF.

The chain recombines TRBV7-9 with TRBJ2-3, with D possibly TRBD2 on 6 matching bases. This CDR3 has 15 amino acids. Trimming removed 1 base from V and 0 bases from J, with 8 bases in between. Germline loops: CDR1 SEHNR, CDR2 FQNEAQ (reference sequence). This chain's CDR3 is CASSLGGTSTDTQYF. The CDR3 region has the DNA TGTGCCAGCAGCTTAGGCGGGACTAGCACAGATACGCAGTATTTT.